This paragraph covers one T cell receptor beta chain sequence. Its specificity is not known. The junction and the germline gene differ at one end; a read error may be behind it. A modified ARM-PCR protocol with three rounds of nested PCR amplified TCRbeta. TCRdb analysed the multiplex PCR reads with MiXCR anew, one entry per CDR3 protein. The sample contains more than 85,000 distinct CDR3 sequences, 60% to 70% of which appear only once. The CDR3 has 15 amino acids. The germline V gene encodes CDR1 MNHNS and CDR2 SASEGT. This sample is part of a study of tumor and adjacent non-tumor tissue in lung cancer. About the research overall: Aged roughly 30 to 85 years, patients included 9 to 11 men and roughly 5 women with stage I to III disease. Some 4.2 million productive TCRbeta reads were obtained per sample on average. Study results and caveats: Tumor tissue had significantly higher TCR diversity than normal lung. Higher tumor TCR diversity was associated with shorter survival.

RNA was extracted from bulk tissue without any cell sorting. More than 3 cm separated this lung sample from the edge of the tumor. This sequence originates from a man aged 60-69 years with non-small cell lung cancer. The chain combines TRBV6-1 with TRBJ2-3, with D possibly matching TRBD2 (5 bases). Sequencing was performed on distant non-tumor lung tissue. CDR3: CAANPPRGSTYTQYF. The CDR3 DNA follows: TGTGCCGCTAACCCCCCGCGTGGGAGCACATATACGCAGTATTTT.